This T cell receptor (beta chain) appears in the sequencing data of a study of CD8 T cells in ankylosing spondylitis. Overall study results and limits: Among TCR beta sequences, a motif of under ten highly homologous variants appeared characteristic of ankylosing spondylitis blood. Within peripheral blood, clones linked to disease were CD8+ and relatively rare. Enrichment of disease-linked clones was reportedly significant in matched ankylosing spondylitis synovial fluid.

To note about this clonotype: The antigen remains unidentified.

The CDR3 covers 15 residues. The germline gives CDR1 SGHRS, CDR2 YFSETQ. Unmatched junction bases numbered 5, after V lost 2 bases and J lost 2 bases. Scientists made TCR beta libraries using quantitative 5'-RACE with molecular barcodes. TCRdb used MiXCR to reprocess the 5' RACE reads, holding one entry per CDR3 protein. Altogether 350,000 or so distinct CDR3 sequences are present, around 15% being singletons, with the ten largest covering about 1.1%. Sample: blood, either unsorted or a sorted T cell fraction (not recorded which). The chain couples TRBV5-1 to TRBJ2-3; 7 bases line up with TRBD2. This sequence was found in a male donor with ankylosing spondylitis or in good health (not recorded which). This chain's CDR3 is CASSFSGGITDTQYF. The DNA of the CDR3 is TGCGCCAGCAGCTTCTCCGGGGGGATCACAGATACGCAGTATTTT. Variable domain in full (rest from reference TRBV5-1 and TRBJ2-3): KAGVTQTPRYLIKTRGQQVTLSCSPISGHRSVSWYQQTPGQGLQFLFEYFSETQRNKGNFPGRFSGRQFSNSRSEMNVSTLELGDSALYLCASSFSGGITDTQYFGPGTRLTVL.